This TCR beta chain emerged from a study of blood T cells in healthy people across ages (dated by TCRdb to about 2015). Study-level background: In model experiments, roughly one uniquely barcoded TCR beta cDNA molecule per two T cells was captured by template switching. Using deep sequencing normalized with unique cDNA molecular identifiers, the study measured how TCR beta repertoire diversity changes with age. Four age groups were formed from the donors: young (average roughly 15 years), middle-aged (around 39), aged (roughly 58) and long-lived (more than 75). To avoid experimental bias, donors of different ages were randomly spread across the sequencing lanes. The study analyzed two additional independent replicas of 1 million unique cDNA reads from the same blood draw for two donors, one aged 18 to 30 and one aged 80 or older.

Points on this clonotype: The antigen it binds to is not known. The input lacks base qualities; no much larger clone sits a single base away.

What the study reported, not specific to this receptor: Since profiling was done on bulk unsorted PBMCs, naive and antigen-experienced compartments could not be conclusively compared. The CMV infection status of donors was not known, potentially confounding age-related changes in expanded clonotypes. Observed TCR beta diversity per million T cells fell roughly linearly with age, and a significant reduction was already apparent by age roughly 40. Observed TCR beta diversity correlated strongly with the percentage of naive T cells measured by flow cytometry. Estimates of total diversity from one million sequenced T cells were regarded as lower bounds and underestimates. Compared with the aged group, the long-lived group had more naive CD4+ T cells, fewer expanded clones and increased TCR diversity, suggesting age selection.

The donors were some 36 Caucasian individuals from Russia, aged roughly 6 to 90 years, who were systemically healthy. Each donor gave approximately 9.3 milliliters of peripheral blood, collected into EDTA-treated Vacutainer tubes. Ficoll-Paque density-gradient centrifugation was used to isolate PBMCs, with at least 7 million per sample. Trizol reagent was used to extract total RNA from the PBMCs, yielding at least 6 micrograms per sample. The percentages of naive CD45RAhigh/CD27high T cells were determined by flow cytometry on a PBMC aliquot from every donor. V drops 0 bases and J drops 1 base, leaving 3 bases in between. CDR1 and CDR2 were assigned from the germline V gene as SGHDN and FVKESK. The CDR3 spans 13 residues, from the cysteine through the phenylalanine. Only the CDR3 portion is preserved as DNA: 39 bases, with reading frame beginning at the first base. Libraries were prepared through 5' RACE. The sample was run on an Illumina HiSeq 2500. A second PCR of roughly 6 to 11 cycles was run with a J-beta primer mix and a sample-barcoded 5' primer. A unique molecular identifier was introduced onto each TCR beta cDNA molecule by a template-switch 5' adaptor carrying 12 random nucleotides. At least 2.5 million CDR3-containing paired-end reads were obtained from each sample. The Mint cDNA synthesis kit, primed by a TRBC-specific oligonucleotide, was used to synthesize first-strand cDNA from all RNA. Following uracil-DNA glycosylase treatment, a first 18-cycle PCR with universal primers M1SS and BC2_uni_R was performed on all cDNA. In the paper's pipeline: Each sample was normalized by randomly selecting 1 million high-quality reads, each carrying a distinct molecular identifier. Reads with shared molecular identifiers were discarded instead of being binned into consensus sequences. CDR3 identification, clonotype clustering and error correction used MiTCR with a Q25 quality threshold and the strictest error-elimination algorithm. A nonparametric unseen species model with Euler transformation was used to estimate a lower bound on total TCR beta diversity. Using fastp at Q25 and MiXCR, TCRdb reprocessed the public reads and kept productive beta chains. Under each unique CDR3 protein, matching rows form one entry showing the most common genes and DNA. What appears here as the V and J calls and clone size reflects TCRdb's work, not the paper's. The sample table records more than 1,400,000 distinct CDR3 sequences; approximately 40% of these occur just once. 7% to 9.5% of the sample comes from the top ten.

The chain joins TRBV14 to TRBJ1-1, with the D gene too uncertain to name. The receptor was derived from a woman younger than 35 in good health. Sample: blood. Read as DNA, the sequence is TGTGCCAGCAGCCAAGATGAGAACACTGAAGCTTTCTTT. This sequence encodes CASSQDENTEAFF.